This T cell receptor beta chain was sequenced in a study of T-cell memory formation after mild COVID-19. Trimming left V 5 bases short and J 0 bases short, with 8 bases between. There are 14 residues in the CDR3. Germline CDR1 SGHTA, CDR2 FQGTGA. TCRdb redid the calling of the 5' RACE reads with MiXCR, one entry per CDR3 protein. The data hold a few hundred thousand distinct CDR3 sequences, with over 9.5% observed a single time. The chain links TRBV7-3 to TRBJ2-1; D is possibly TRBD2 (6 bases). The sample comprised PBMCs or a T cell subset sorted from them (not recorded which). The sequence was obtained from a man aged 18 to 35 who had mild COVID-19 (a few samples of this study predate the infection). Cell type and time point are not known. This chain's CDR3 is CASSRSGSYNEQFF. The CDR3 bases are TGTGCCAGCAGCCGTAGCGGCTCCTACAATGAGCAGTTCTTC.